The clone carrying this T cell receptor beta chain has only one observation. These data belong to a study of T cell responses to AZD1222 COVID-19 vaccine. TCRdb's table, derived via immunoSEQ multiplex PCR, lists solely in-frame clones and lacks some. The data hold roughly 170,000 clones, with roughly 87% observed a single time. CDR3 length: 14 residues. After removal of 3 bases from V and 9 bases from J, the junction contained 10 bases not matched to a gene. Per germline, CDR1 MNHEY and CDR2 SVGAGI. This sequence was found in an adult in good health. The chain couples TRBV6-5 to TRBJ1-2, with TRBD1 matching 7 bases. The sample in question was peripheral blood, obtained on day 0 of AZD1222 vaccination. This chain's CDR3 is CASSYQTTGFRYTF. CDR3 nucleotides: TGTGCCAGCAGTTATCAGACGACAGGGTTCCGCTACACCTTC.